The 8 T cell receptor beta chains reported below all come from one sample, sequenced in a study of blood T cell repertoires in COVID-19. The repertoire was sequenced with immunoSEQ multiplex PCR; TCRdb's copy has only in-frame clones and lacks some. The sample shows 150,000 or so clones, around nine tenths of them seen only once. Sequenced input: peripheral blood. These receptors were obtained from a man in his 60s with active or convalescent COVID-19.

The rearrangement joins TRBV19 to TRBJ1-1, with 8 bases fitting TRBD1. This CDR3 comprises 14 residues. Germline V gives CDR1 LNHDA, CDR2 SQIVND (reference sequence). V lost 6 bases to trimming and J lost 1 base; unmatched junction nucleotides: 4. The CDR3 protein is CASRAGTGNTEAFF. CDR3 DNA sequence: TGTGCCAGTAGAGCCGGGACAGGGAACACTGAAGCTTTCTTT.

The chain employs TRBV7-6 and TRBJ2-2; 7 positions agree with TRBD1. V shed 5 bases, J shed 2 bases, and the junction held 8 bases outside the gene matches. This CDR3 is built from 16 residues. From germline, CDR1 is SGHVS and CDR2 FNYEAQ. For the CDR3, the DNA is TGTGCCAGCAGCCAAGCAGGGGGTTCAAACACCGGGGAGCTGTTTTTT. Amino acid sequence: CASSQAGGSNTGELFF. Supplemented by reference TRBV7-6 and TRBJ2-2, the full variable domain reads GAGVSQSPRYKVTKRGQDVALRCDPISGHVSLYWYRQALGQGPEFLTYFNYEAQQDKSGLPNDRFSAERPEGSISTLTIQRTEQRDSAMYRCASSQAGGSNTGELFFGEGSRLTVL.

This clone showed up just once. The chain is built from TRBV5-4 and TRBJ2-1; weak D call: TRBD1 (6 bases). V shed 1 base and J shed 10 bases, with 18 bases lying between them. This CDR3 has 15 amino acids. The germline CDR1 and CDR2 sequences are SGHNT and YYREEE (reference sequence). This chain's CDR3 is CASSLQGFRSNEQFF. DNA for the CDR3: TGTGCCAGCAGCTTGCAGGGGTTTAGGTCCAACGAGCAGTTCTTC.

The chain is built from TRBV6-1 and TRBJ1-2; 7 bases fit TRBD1. Germline loops: CDR1 MNHNS, CDR2 SASEGT. The CDR3 length is 15 residues. Trimming took 2 bases from V and 3 from J; bases not matched to a gene: 6. Here the CDR3 reads CASSEYGGGDYGYTF. CDR3 DNA: TGTGCCAGCAGTGAATATGGAGGGGGCGACTATGGCTACACCTTC.

This clone was detected a few times. This chain joins TRBV9 and TRBJ2-7; TRBD2 matches at 11 bases. Per germline, CDR1 SGDLS and CDR2 YYNGEE. With V trimmed by 0 bases and J by 2 bases, 4 bases remained unmatched. CDR3 length equals 16 residues. The CDR3 nucleotides are TGTGCCAGCAGCGTAGGACCGACTAGCGGGACCTACGAGCAGTACTTC. Translating it yields CASSVGPTSGTYEQYF.

The rearrangement uses TRBV28 and TRBJ2-1, with 12 bases matching TRBD2. This CDR3 has 16 amino acids. The V and J ends lost 6 bases and 6 bases, in that order; junction bases with no gene match: 9. Germline CDR1 and CDR2: MDHEN and SYDVKM. Here the CDR3 DNA reads TGTGCCAGCAGAGAGTCTAGCGGGGGGGCGATCAATGAGCAGTTCTTC. Amino acids: CASRESSGGAINEQFF.

J is TRBJ1-4 and V is TRBV7-9; D is unresolved. With 1 base removed from V and 8 bases from J, the gap between germline ends came to 14 bases. The germline gives CDR1 SEHNR, CDR2 FQNEAQ (reference sequence). CDR3 size: 15 residues. In nucleotides, the CDR3 is TGTGCCAGCAGCTTAGTGAGTCCCGGCAGGGAAAAACTGTTTTTT. Its translation: CASSLVSPGREKLFF. The full variable domain, with the rest looked up from reference TRBV7-9 and TRBJ1-4, is DTGVSQNPRHKITKRGQNVTFRCDPISEHNRLYWYRQTLGQGPEFLTYFQNEAQLEKSRLLSDRFSAERPKGSFSTLEIQRTEQGDSAMYLCASSLVSPGREKLFFGSGTQLSVL.

This clone came up once. This rearrangement joins TRBV18 to TRBJ1-1; TRBD1 is a possible D gene (6 bases). CDR1 and CDR2 (germline): KGHSH, LQKENI. This CDR3 comprises 13 residues. Trimming shortened V by 5 bases and J by 6 bases, and 13 bases separated the two germline ends. The DNA for the CDR3 is TGTGCCAGCTCATCGGACAGAGGCGCTGAAGCTTTCTTT. This translates into CASSSDRGAEAFF.